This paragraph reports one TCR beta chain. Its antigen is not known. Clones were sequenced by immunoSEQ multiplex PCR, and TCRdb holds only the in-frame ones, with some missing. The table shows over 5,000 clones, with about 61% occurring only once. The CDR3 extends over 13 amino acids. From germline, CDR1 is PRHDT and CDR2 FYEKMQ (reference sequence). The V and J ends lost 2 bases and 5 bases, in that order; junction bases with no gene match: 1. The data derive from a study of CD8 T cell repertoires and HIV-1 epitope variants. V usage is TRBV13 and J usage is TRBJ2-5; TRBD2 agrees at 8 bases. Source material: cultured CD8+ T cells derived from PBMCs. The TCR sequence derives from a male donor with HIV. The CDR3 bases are TGTGCCAGCAGCTTACCGGGGGGGGAGACCCAGTACTTC. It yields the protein CASSLPGGETQYF.